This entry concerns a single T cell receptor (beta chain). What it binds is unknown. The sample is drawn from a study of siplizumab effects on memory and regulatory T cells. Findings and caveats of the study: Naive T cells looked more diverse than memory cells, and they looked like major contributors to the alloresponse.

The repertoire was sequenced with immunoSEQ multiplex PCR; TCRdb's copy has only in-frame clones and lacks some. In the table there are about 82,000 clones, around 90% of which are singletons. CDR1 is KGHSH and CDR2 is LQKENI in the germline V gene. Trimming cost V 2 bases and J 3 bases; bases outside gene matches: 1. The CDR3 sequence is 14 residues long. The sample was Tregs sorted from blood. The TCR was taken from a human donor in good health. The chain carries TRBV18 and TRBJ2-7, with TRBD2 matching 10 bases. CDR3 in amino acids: CASSPLAGGYEQYF. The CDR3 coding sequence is TGTGCCAGCTCACCATTAGCGGGGGGCTACGAGCAGTACTTC.